This entry describes one T cell receptor (beta chain). The sample comes from a study of sequential checkpoint blockade in melanoma. Study overall: Patients were randomized 1:1 to nivolumab-then-ipilimumab or ipilimumab-then-nivolumab first-line. Both treatment sequences were followed by maintenance nivolumab.

The data were produced by immunoSEQ multiplex PCR, yet TCRdb's version contains in-frame clones alone and is incomplete. This repertoire shows about 13,000 clones, approximately 82% found once; its top ten account for approximately 26%. Trimming shortened V by 6 bases and J by 4 bases, and 18 bases separated the two germline ends. CDR1 MGHDK and CDR2 SYGVNS come from the germline V gene. The CDR3 is 15 amino acids. Described treatment: randomized to nivolumab then ipilimumab (arm A) or the reverse (arm B). Live CD3+CD8+ CD19− CD56− cells were sorted from PBMCs. The rearrangement joins TRBV25-1 to TRBJ2-5, with D possibly being TRBD1 (7 bases). The sequences come from CD8+ T cells sorted from blood (inferred from file names), collected from a patient given nivolumab and ipilimumab in sequence. The TCR sequence derives from a human donor with melanoma. DNA of the CDR3: TGTGCCAGCAGCGTCAACAGGGGACTGAGAGAGACCCAGTACTTC. Translation gives CASSVNRGLRETQYF.